The sample holds one count of the clone carrying this TCR beta chain. Antigen specificity is unknown. TCRdb re-called the 5' RACE reads with MiXCR, one entry per CDR3 protein. The sample yields hundreds of thousands of distinct CDR3 sequences, 25% to 30% seen once. The entry originates in a study of CD8 T cells in ankylosing spondylitis. The CDR3 runs 13 residues. CDR1 LNHNV and CDR2 YYDKDF come from the germline V gene (reference sequence). V lost 5 bases to trimming and J lost 6 bases, with 11 bases between them. General study findings and limits: Disease-linked clones reportedly concentrated significantly in matched ankylosing spondylitis synovial fluid. One TCR beta motif, made up of fewer than 10 highly homologous variants, appeared characteristic of ankylosing spondylitis blood. Disease-linked clones bore a CD8+ phenotype, appearing relatively rarely in peripheral blood.

The receptor comes from a male donor with ankylosing spondylitis. Material: blood, either unsorted or a sorted T cell fraction (not recorded which). V gene TRBV15 combines with J gene TRBJ1-5; D gene uncertain. CDR3 nucleotide sequence: TGTGCCACCAGCTTCCAAGGAGTTCAGCCCCAGCATTTT. Translating gives CATSFQGVQPQHF.